This T cell receptor (beta chain) was observed in a study of OX40 agonist ivuxolimab in advanced cancers. J lost 1 base, V lost 4 bases, and 6 bases had no gene match. CDR3 length: 15 amino acids. In germline, CDR1 is SQVTM, CDR2 ANQGSEA. The assay was immunoSEQ multiplex PCR, and TCRdb's table has in-frame clones only and misses some. The table includes over 80,000 clones, roughly 90% detected once. Broader study findings: With doses of 0.1 to 3.0 mg/kg, CD4+ and CD8+ blood T cells had undergone clonal expansion by week 6. The mean number of expanded clones was higher in CD8+ T cells than in CD4+. Partly responding patients at 0.1-3.0 mg/kg showed some of the smallest clonal expansion.

Concerning this clone: What it binds is not known.

V and J are TRBV29-1 and TRBJ2-5, with 10 nucleotides matching TRBD2. The starting material was CD4+ or CD8+ T cells sorted from blood, obtained in a trial of the OX40 agonist ivuxolimab. The receptor comes from an adult with an advanced solid tumor such as melanoma, head and neck, liver or kidney cancer. Here the CDR3 DNA reads TGCAGCGTTGTTCTGTCTAGCGGGGGCCAAGAGACCCAGTACTTC. Translation: CSVVLSSGGQETQYF.